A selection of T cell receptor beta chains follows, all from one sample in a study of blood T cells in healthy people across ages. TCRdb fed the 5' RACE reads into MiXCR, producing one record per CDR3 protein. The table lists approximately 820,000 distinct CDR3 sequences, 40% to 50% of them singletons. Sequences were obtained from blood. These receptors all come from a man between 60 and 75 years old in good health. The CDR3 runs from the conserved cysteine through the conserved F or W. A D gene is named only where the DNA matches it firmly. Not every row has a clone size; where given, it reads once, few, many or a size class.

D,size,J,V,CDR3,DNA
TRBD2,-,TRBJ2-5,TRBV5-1,CASSEGTSGQETQYF,TGCGCCAGCAGCGAAGGGACTAGCGGCCAAGAGACCCAGTACTTC
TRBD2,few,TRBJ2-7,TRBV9,CASSASGAPDEQYF,TGTGCCAGCAGCGCTAGCGGGGCCCCCGACGAGCAGTACTTC
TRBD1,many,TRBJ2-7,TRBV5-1,CASSLRTGNPYEQYF,TGCGCCAGCAGCTTGAGGACAGGAAATCCATACGAGCAGTACTTC
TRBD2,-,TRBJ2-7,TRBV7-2,CASSLDRTRGFYEQYF,TGTGCCAGCAGCTTAGACCGGACTAGGGGCTTCTACGAGCAGTACTTC
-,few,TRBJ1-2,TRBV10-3,CAISEGSKNYGYTF,TGTGCCATCAGTGAGGGCTCCAAGAACTATGGCTACACCTTC
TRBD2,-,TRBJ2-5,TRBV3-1,CASSQAGGPQETQYF,TGTGCCAGCAGCCAAGCGGGGGGGCCCCAAGAGACCCAGTACTTC
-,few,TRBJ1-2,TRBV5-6,CASSPGLIHTYYGYTF,TGTGCCAGCAGCCCAGGACTCATTCATACCTACTATGGCTACACCTTC
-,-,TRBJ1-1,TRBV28,CASSFRINTEAFF,TGTGCCAGCAGTTTTAGGATTAACACTGAAGCTTTCTTT
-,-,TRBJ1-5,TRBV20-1,CSARVDSDQPQHF,TGCAGTGCTAGAGTAGACAGTGATCAGCCCCAGCATTTT
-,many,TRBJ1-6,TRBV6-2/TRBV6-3,CASSSWANSPLHF,TGTGCCAGCAGCTCTTGGGCCAATTCACCCCTCCACTTT
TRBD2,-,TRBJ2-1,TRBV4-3,CASSQDRSGGHNEQFF,TGCGCCAGCAGCCAAGATCGCTCGGGGGGGCACAATGAGCAGTTCTTC